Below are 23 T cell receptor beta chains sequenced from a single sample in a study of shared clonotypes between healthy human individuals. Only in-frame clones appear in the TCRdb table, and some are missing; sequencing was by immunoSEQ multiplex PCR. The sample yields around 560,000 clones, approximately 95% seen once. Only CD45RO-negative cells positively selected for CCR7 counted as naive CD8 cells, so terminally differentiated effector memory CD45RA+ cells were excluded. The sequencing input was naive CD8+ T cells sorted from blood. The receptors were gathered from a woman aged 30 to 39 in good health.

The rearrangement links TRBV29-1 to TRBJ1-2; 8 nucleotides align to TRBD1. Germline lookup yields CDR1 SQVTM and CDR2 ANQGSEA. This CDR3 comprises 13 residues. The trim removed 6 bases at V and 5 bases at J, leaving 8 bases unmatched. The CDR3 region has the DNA TGCAGCGTGGTTGGACAGGGCGGTTATGGCTACACCTTC. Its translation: CSVVGQGGYGYTF.

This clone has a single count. CDR3: CATSRVGAGAEQYF. DNA of the CDR3: TGTGCCACCAGCAGAGTCGGGGCAGGGGCCGAGCAGTACTTC. The chain uses TRBV15 and TRBJ2-7; D possibly corresponds to TRBD1 (6 bases). From germline, CDR1 is LNHNV and CDR2 YYDKDF (reference sequence). V was shortened by 1 base and J by 6 bases, with 13 bases between the two germline ends. The CDR3 loop spans 14 amino acids.

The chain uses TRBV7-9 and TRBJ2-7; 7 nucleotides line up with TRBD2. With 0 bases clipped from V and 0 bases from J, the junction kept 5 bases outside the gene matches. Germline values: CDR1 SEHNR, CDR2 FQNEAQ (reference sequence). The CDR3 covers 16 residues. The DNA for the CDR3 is TGTGCCAGCAGCTTAGCGCGCGGGGGAAGCTCCTACGAGCAGTACTTC. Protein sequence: CASSLARGGSSYEQYF.

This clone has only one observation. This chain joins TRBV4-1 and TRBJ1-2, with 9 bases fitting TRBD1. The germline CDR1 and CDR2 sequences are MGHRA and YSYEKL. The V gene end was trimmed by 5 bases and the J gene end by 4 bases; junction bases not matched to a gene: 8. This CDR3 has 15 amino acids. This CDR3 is CASSYGQGIVYGYTF. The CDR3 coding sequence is TGCGCCAGCAGCTACGGACAGGGGATTGTCTATGGCTACACCTTC.

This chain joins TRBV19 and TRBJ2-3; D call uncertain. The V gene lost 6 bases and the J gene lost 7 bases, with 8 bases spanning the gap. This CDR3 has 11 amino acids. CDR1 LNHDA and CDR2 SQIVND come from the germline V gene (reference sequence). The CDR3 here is CASRSANTQYF. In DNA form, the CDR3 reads TGTGCCAGTAGATCCGCAAATACGCAGTATTTT.

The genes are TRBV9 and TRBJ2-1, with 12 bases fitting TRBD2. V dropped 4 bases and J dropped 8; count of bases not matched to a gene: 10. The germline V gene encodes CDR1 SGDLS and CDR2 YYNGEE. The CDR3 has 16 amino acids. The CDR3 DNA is TGTGCCAGCAGCCCGACACGACTAGCGGGAGTCCATGAGCAGTTCTTC. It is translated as CASSPTRLAGVHEQFF. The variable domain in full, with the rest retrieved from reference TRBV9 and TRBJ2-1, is DSGVTQTPKHLITATGQRVTLRCSPRSGDLSVYWYQQSLDQGLQFLIQYYNGEERAKGNILERFSAQQFPDLHSELNLSSLELGDSALYFCASSPTRLAGVHEQFFGPGTRLTVL.

The CDR3 coding sequence is TGTGCCAGCAGGCCGGTTGGGAACACTGAAGCTTTCTTT. It yields the protein CASRPVGNTEAFF. This chain connects TRBV27 to TRBJ1-1; D gene unclear. CDR3 length: 13 amino acids. Germline CDR1 is MNHEY and CDR2 is SMNVEV (reference sequence). Between the trimmed V and J ends, which lost 6 bases and 1 base, there was a span of 9 bases.

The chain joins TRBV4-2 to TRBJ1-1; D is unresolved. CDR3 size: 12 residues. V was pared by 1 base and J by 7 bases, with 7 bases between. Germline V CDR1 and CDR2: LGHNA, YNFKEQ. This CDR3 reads CASSQGGIEAFF. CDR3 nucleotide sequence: TGTGCCAGCAGCCAAGGGGGAATTGAAGCTTTCTTT.

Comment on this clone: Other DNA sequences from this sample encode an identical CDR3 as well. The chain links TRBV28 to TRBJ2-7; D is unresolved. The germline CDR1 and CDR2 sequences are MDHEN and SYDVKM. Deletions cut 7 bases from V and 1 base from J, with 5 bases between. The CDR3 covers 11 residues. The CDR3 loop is CASTDSYEQYF. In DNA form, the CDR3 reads TGTGCCAGCACAGATTCCTACGAGCAGTACTTC.

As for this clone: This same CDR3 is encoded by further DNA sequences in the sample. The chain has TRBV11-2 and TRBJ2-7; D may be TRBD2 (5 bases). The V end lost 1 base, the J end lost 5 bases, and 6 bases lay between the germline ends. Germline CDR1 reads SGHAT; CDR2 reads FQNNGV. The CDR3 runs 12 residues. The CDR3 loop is CASSLGGNEQYF. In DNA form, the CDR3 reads TGTGCCAGCAGCTTAGGAGGGAACGAGCAGTACTTC.

CDR3: CASKSGWDFNPSNQPQHF. CDR3 nucleotides: TGTGCCAGTAAGAGTGGGTGGGACTTCAACCCTAGCAATCAGCCCCAGCATTTT. The chain is built from TRBV19 and TRBJ1-5; possibly TRBD1 for D (5 bases). V was shortened by 7 bases and J by 0 bases, with 22 bases between the two germline ends. The CDR3 loop spans 18 amino acids. CDR1 and CDR2 from the germline V gene are LNHDA and SQIVND (reference sequence).

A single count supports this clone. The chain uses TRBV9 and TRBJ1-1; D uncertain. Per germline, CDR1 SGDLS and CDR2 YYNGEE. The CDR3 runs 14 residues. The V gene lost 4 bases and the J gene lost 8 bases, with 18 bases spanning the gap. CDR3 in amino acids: CASSPVAGAQEAFF. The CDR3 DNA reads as TGTGCCAGCAGCCCCGTTGCGGGTGCACAGGAAGCTTTCTTT.

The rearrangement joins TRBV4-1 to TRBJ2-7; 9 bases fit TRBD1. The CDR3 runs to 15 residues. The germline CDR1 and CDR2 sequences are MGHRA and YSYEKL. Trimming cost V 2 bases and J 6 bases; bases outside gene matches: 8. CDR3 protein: CASSQRQGDWSEQYF. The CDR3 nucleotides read TGCGCCAGCAGCCAAAGACAGGGGGATTGGAGCGAGCAGTACTTC.

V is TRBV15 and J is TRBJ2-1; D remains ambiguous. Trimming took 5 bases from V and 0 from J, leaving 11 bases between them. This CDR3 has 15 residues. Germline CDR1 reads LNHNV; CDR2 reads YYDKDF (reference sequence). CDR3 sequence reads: CATSEGPVSYNEQFF. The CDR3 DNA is TGTGCCACCAGCGAAGGACCCGTCTCCTACAATGAGCAGTTCTTC.

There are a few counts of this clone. The CDR3 nucleotides read TGTGCCAGCAGTGAAGGAGGTGGAGACGGCTACACCTTC. Translated: CASSEGGGDGYTF. V usage is TRBV6-1 and J usage is TRBJ1-2; D ambiguous. V lost 1 base and J lost 8, with 11 bases in between. CDR1 is MNHNS, CDR2 SASEGT, per germline. This CDR3 has 13 amino acids.

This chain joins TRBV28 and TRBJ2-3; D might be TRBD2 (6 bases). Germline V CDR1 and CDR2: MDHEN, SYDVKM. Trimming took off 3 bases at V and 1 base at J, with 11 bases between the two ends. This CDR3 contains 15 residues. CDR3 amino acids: CASSFLREGTDTQYF. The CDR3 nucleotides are TGTGCCAGCAGTTTTTTGAGGGAGGGCACAGATACGCAGTATTTT.

CDR3 in amino acids: CASSPSEYLNEQYF. Written as DNA, the CDR3 is TGTGCCAGCAGTCCGTCGGAATACCTGAACGAGCAGTACTTC. This chain joins TRBV6-5 and TRBJ2-7; D is ambiguous. Germline CDR1 and CDR2: MNHEY and SVGAGI. The CDR3 loop spans 14 amino acids. V shed 5 bases and J shed 5 bases, with 16 bases lying between them.

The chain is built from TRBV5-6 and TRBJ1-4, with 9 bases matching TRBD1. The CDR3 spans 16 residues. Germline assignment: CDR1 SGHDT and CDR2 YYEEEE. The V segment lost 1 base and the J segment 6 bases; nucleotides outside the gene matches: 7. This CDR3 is CASSLTGQGYYEKLFF. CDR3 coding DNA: TGTGCCAGCAGCTTGACAGGACAGGGGTACTATGAAAAACTGTTTTTT.

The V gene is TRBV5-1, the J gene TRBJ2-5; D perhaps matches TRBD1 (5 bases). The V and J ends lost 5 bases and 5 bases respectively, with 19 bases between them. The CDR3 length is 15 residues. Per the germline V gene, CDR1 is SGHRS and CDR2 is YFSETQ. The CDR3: CASRRTPRTGETQYF. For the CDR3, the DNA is TGCGCCAGCAGACGGACCCCCCGCACAGGCGAGACCCAGTACTTC.

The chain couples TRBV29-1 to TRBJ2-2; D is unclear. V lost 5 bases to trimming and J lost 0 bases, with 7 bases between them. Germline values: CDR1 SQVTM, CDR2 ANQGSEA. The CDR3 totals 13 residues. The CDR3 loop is CSVRRANTGELFF. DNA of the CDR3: TGCAGCGTTCGTCGGGCGAACACCGGGGAGCTGTTTTTT.

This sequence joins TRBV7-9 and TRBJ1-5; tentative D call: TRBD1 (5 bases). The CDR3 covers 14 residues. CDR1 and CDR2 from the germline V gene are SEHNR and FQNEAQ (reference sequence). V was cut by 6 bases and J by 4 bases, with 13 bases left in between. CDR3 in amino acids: CASSFDSRNQPQHF. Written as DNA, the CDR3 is TGTGCCAGCAGTTTCGACAGCCGTAATCAGCCCCAGCATTTT.

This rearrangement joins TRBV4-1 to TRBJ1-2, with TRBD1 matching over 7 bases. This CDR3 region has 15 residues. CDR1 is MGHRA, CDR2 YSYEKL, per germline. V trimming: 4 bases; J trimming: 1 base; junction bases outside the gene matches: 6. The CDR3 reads CASSPGTAFNYGYTF. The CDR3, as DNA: TGCGCCAGCAGCCCAGGGACAGCCTTTAACTATGGCTACACCTTC.

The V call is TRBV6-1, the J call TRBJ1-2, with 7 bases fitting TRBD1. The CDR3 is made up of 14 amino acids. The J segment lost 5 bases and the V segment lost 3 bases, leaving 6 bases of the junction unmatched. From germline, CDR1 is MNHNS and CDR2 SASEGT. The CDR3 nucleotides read TGTGCCAGCAGTGAGTACGACAGGGTTTATGGCTACACCTTC. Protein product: CASSEYDRVYGYTF.